This TCR beta chain is from a study of tumor-infiltrating lymphocytes in localized non-small cell lung cancer. Study-wide findings and caveats: TCR sequencing covered a subset of patients with enough tissue. TCRbeta sequencing showed higher T cell infiltration in tumors than uninvolved lung.

Points on this clone: Its specificity is not known.

Libraries were prepared by immunoSEQ multiplex PCR; TCRdb keeps only in-frame clonotypes and omits some of them. This table holds about 16,000 clones, roughly 40% found once. J was trimmed by 2 bases and V by 4 bases; bases with no gene match: 14. This CDR3 has 18 residues. Germline CDR1 is SGHDT and CDR2 is YYEEEE. The TCR sequence derives from a human donor with non-small cell lung cancer. The V call is TRBV5-6, the J call TRBJ2-3, with 9 bases that match TRBD2. Sequenced sample: lung tumor tissue. The CDR3 region has the DNA TGTGCCAGCAGCCGGTTTAGCGGGGGACATCGGGACACAGATACGCAGTATTTT. This encodes CASSRFSGGHRDTDTQYF. The full variable domain, in which reference TRBV5-6 and TRBJ2-3 provide the parts outside the CDR3, is DAGVTQSPTHLIKTRGQQVTLRCSPKSGHDTVSWYQQALGQGPQFIFQYYEEEERQRGNFPDRFSGHQFPNYSSELNVNALLLGDSALYLCASSRFSGGHRDTDTQYFGPGTRLTVL.